Shown below are 6 T cell receptor beta chains from a single sample sequenced in a study of shared clonotypes between healthy human individuals. Clones were read by immunoSEQ multiplex PCR, and TCRdb kept only the in-frame ones, dropping some. The sample contains about 2.5 million clones, about 90% of which appear only once. The sample comprised naive CD4+ T cells from PBMCs. As for subset: CD45RA+ positively selected. The receptors were sampled from a man between 18 and 35 years old in good health. Some clones in this sample may be carry-over from other donors' samples.

Points on this clone: Other nucleotide sequences in the sample specify the same CDR3. The chain carries TRBV5-1 and TRBJ2-3; 11 bases are shared with TRBD2. With V trimmed by 1 base and J by 4 bases, 2 bases remained unmatched. Germline V CDR1 and CDR2: SGHRS, YFSETQ. The CDR3 spans 15 residues. This CDR3 reads CASSLTSGSPDTQYF. The CDR3 DNA is TGCGCCAGCAGCTTGACTAGCGGGAGTCCAGATACGCAGTATTTT.

The chain uses TRBV10-1 and TRBJ2-7; D remains ambiguous. This CDR3 spans 16 amino acids. Germline V CDR1 and CDR2: WNHNN, SYGVQD (reference sequence). The ends were cut back, 3 bases at V and 0 bases at J, with 15 bases in the middle. CDR3 in amino acids: CASSEYQTAHSYEQYF. DNA for the CDR3: TGCGCCAGCAGTGAATATCAGACCGCTCACTCCTACGAGCAGTACTTC.

CDR3: CASSPGQATTNEKLFF. For the CDR3, the DNA is TGTGCCAGCAGCCCGGGACAGGCTACAACTAATGAAAAACTGTTTTTT. The rearrangement links TRBV28 to TRBJ1-4; 8 bases match TRBD1. V dropped 6 bases and J dropped 0; count of bases not matched to a gene: 6. Per germline, CDR1 MDHEN and CDR2 SYDVKM. This CDR3 contains 16 residues.

The chain uses TRBV6-1 and TRBJ2-4, with D maybe TRBD1 (6 bases). The CDR3 length is 14 residues. Germline lookup yields CDR1 MNHNS and CDR2 SASEGT. With 2 bases removed from V and 8 bases from J, the gap between germline ends came to 13 bases. The CDR3 loop reads CASSERGRGYIQYF. For the CDR3, the DNA is TGTGCCAGCAGTGAAAGGGGCAGGGGATACATTCAGTACTTC.

This chain connects TRBV5-5 to TRBJ1-4; TRBD1 matches at 7 bases. Germline values: CDR1 SGHKS, CDR2 YYEKEE (reference sequence). The CDR3 consists of 13 residues. Trimming took 1 base from V and 11 from J; bases not matched to a gene: 5. The CDR3 region has the DNA TGTGCCAGCAGCTTGCCCCAGGGGGGGAAACTGTTTTTT. Its protein product is CASSLPQGGKLFF.

The chain links TRBV19 to TRBJ2-5; D perhaps matches TRBD1 (5 bases). Trimming removed 6 bases from V and 2 bases from J, with 16 bases in between. Per the germline V gene, CDR1 is LNHDA and CDR2 is SQIVND (reference sequence). The CDR3 is 15 amino acids. The CDR3 is CASSQAGQLQETQYF. CDR3 nucleotides: TGTGCCAGTAGCCAGGCAGGGCAGCTACAAGAGACCCAGTACTTC.